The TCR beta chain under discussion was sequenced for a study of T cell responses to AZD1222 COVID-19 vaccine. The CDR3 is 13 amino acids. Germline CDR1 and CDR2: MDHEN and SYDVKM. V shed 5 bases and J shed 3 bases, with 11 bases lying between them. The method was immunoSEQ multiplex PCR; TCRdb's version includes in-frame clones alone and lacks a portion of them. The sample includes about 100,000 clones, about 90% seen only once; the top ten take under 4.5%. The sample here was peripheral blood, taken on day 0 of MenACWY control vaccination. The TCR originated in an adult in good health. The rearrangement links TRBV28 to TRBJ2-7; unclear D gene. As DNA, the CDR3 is TGTGCCAGCAGTCCCGGCGGCAGCTACGAGCAGTACTTC. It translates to CASSPGGSYEQYF.